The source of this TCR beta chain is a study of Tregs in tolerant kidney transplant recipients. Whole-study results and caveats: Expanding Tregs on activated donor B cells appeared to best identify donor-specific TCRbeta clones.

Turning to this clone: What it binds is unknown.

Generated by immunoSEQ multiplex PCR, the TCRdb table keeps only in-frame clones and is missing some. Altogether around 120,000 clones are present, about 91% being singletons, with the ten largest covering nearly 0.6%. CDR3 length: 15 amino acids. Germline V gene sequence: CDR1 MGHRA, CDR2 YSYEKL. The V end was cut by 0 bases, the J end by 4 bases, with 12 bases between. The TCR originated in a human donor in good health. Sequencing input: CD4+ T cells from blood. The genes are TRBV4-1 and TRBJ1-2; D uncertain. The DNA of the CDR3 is TGCGCCAGCAGCCAAGAAGCTCGGCCGCTCTATGGCTACACCTTC. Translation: CASSQEARPLYGYTF.